The rows below give T cell receptor beta chains drawn from one sample of a study of T cell responses to AZD1222 COVID-19 vaccine. Repertoires were generated with immunoSEQ multiplex PCR, while TCRdb's copy carries only in-frame clones and drops some. This sample yields some 120,000 clones, of which just over 90% are seen a single time; about 7% belongs to the top ten. Sequencing was performed on peripheral blood, taken on day 0 of AZD1222 vaccination. These receptors were taken from an adult in good health. Each CDR3 is given with its conserved first and last residue. Fields, in order: V gene, CDR3 length, CDR3 protein.

TRBV5-1 15 CASSFSQGAIYEQYF
TRBV7-9 12 CASSLPGGTMFF
TRBV2 14 CASSEGRGGQPQHF
TRBV28 15 CASTNGGPNTGELFF
TRBV25-1 12 CASRQGLEGYTF
TRBV7-2 16 CASSPAWRSGGDTQYF
TRBV30 13 CAWTPGTSGVKYF
TRBV7-9 13 CASSLEPDSPLHF
TRBV27 13 CASKFQINSPLHF
TRBV18 13 CASSPADGYEQYF
TRBV27 11 CASSSSGQDYF
TRBV5-1 15 CASSSLRPETYEQYF
TRBV19 16 CASSIAGTSGYYEQYF
TRBV6-5 12 CASTGSRYGYTF
TRBV30 14 CAWSGPSGANVLTF
TRBV7-2 13 CASAEGANTEAFF
TRBV5-4 16 CASSLAGTVPSYEQYF
TRBV7-9 16 CASSYTGGLGTDTQYF
TRBV5-1 14 CASRTGRENEKLFF
TRBV28 14 CASSVTGVSYEQYF
TRBV7-8 20 CASSPFRFYPEGASYNEQFF
TRBV27 16 CASSLPGSSNTGELFF
TRBV24-1 14 CATSEGVWNQPQHF
TRBV18 14 CASSPGLAEYEQYF
TRBV10-2 12 CATGQGGSEQYF
TRBV5-8 16 CASRIGTSSSYNEQFF
TRBV7-2 15 CASSQRGTVSYGYTF
TRBV21-1 14 CASSNDGTDYEQYF
TRBV3-1/TRBV3-2 13 CASSYGTGNGYTF
TRBV5-1 17 CASSKPASGPHTDTQYF
TRBV10-2 12 CASSDPIYGYTF
TRBV7-2 12 CASSVDSYGYTF
TRBV11-2 15 CASSLALTGPYGYTF
TRBV11-1 16 CASSSRTGTNTGELFF
TRBV18 15 CASSPQRTGRDGYTF
TRBV7-6 14 CASSYGLNTGELFF
TRBV28 15 CASSLGGMSNQPQHF
TRBV2 12 CASSNRGPEAFF
TRBV30 13 CAWSPDGNSPLHF
TRBV29-1 14 CSVEEGVSGNTIYF
TRBV6-5 12 CATFYGSAEAFF
TRBV28 17 CASSLTFGTAVNTEAFF